This TCR beta chain was found in a study of blood T cells in healthy people across ages. Alongside a J-beta primer mix, a sample-barcoded 5' primer served in a second PCR lasting roughly 6 to 12 cycles. Each CDR3 protein is one row after TCRdb ran MiXCR on the 5' RACE reads. The sample lists around 1,000,000 distinct CDR3 sequences; under 30% were seen once. This clonotype showed up just a few times. Germline V gene data show CDR1 as SQVTM and CDR2 as ANQGSEA. V was clipped by 6 bases and J by 5 bases; unmatched bases: 12. The CDR3 runs to 14 residues. In addition, the sample was reused for a study of T cells of mothers and their children.

This clonotype was sampled from a girl aged 2 to 10 in good health. The rearrangement links TRBV29-1 to TRBJ2-5; 7 bases match TRBD2. The sequencing sample was made of blood. CDR3 nucleotide sequence: TGCAGCGTGGGGAACAGACTAGCATGGGAGACCCAGTACTTC. It specifies CSVGNRLAWETQYF.